What follows are 9 T cell receptor beta chains derived from one specimen sequenced in a study of T-cell reconstitution after alpha-beta-depleted transplantation in children. Library preparation (for TCRbeta) was performed with unique molecular identifiers. TCRdb analysed the PCR reads with MiXCR anew, one entry per CDR3 protein. Among about 350,000 distinct CDR3 sequences listed, about an eighth were seen once. This sample comprised PBMCs, obtained from the stem cell graft. These receptors all stem from a human donor who donated a stem cell graft to a child with Fanconi anemia.

This clonotype was seen many times. The J gene is TRBJ2-7, the V gene TRBV20-1; the D gene could be TRBD1 or TRBD2 (5 bases each). V was trimmed by 1 base and J by 3 bases, leaving 10 bases between them. Germline CDR1 and CDR2: DFQATT and SNEGSKA (reference sequence). The CDR3 spans 13 residues. CDR3 bases: TGCAGTGCTAGAGGGGGGAGAGGCTACGAGCAGTACTTC. Translated: CSARGGRGYEQYF.

CDR3 protein: CSASTASGGKYNEQFF. The CDR3 DNA reads as TGCAGTGCTAGTACGGCTAGCGGGGGGAAATACAATGAGCAGTTCTTC. The rearrangement uses TRBV20-1 and TRBJ2-1; 11 bases match TRBD2. Germline CDR1 is DFQATT and CDR2 is SNEGSKA (reference sequence). The CDR3 loop spans 16 amino acids. With 3 bases clipped from V and 4 bases from J, the junction kept 8 bases outside the gene matches.

The chain combines TRBV20-1 with TRBJ2-2, with D tentatively TRBD1 (5 bases). V was cut by 5 bases and J by 2 bases, with 15 bases left in between. The CDR3 length is 15 residues. The V gene's germline CDR1 is DFQATT and CDR2 SNEGSKA (reference sequence). The DNA of the CDR3 is TGCAGTGCTCCCATTAGGGGCTCCAACACCGGGGAGCTGTTTTTT. Translation gives CSAPIRGSNTGELFF.

This clonotype was seen at least ten times. The gene calls are TRBV10-2 and TRBJ2-6; no firm D call. Trimming cost V 1 base and J 2 bases, with 6 bases left between them. The CDR3 runs 15 residues. CDR1 is WSHSY, CDR2 SAAADI, per germline. The CDR3 loop is CASSEFWPGANVLTF. CDR3 nucleotide sequence: TGCGCCAGCAGTGAGTTCTGGCCTGGGGCCAACGTCCTGACTTTC.

The chain employs TRBV20-1 and TRBJ1-2, with D uncertain. The CDR3 totals 10 residues. The V end was cut by 1 base, the J end by 12 bases, with 9 bases between. Germline V CDR1 and CDR2: DFQATT, SNEGSKA (reference sequence). The CDR3 nucleotides read TGCAGTGCTAGAGGGACGCGGAACACCTTC. Its translation is CSARGTRNTF.

The chain combines TRBV20-1 with TRBJ2-5; D is unclear. CDR1 and CDR2 (germline): DFQATT, SNEGSKA (reference sequence). CDR3 length equals 14 residues. The ends were cut back, 0 bases at V and 1 base at J, with 9 bases in the middle. The CDR3 DNA reads as TGCAGTGCTAGAGATTGGCTCTCCCAAGAGACCCAGTACTTC. Its translation is CSARDWLSQETQYF.

J is TRBJ2-5 and V is TRBV5-1; TRBD1 is a possible D gene (5 bases). V was clipped by 0 bases and J by 2 bases, with 8 bases between them. CDR3 size: 14 residues. CDR1 is SGHRS and CDR2 is YFSETQ in the germline V gene. The CDR3 DNA is TGCGCCAGCAGCTTGGAGAGACAGCAAGAGACCCAGTACTTC. Translation gives CASSLERQQETQYF.

This clonotype was counted only a few times. The V call is TRBV30, the J call TRBJ1-2; D unresolved. Germline-derived CDR1 and CDR2 are GTSNPN and SVGIG (reference sequence). CDR3 size: 13 residues. Between the trimmed V and J ends, which lost 0 bases and 4 bases, there was a span of 9 bases. In DNA form, the CDR3 reads TGTGCCTGGAGTGTTTTGGACTTCTATGGCTACACCTTC. Translating it yields CAWSVLDFYGYTF.

This chain uses TRBV30 with TRBJ2-1; D is perhaps TRBD1 (5 bases). This CDR3 comprises 15 residues. The germline V and J ends were trimmed by 3 bases and 4 bases, with 16 bases remaining between them. Germline loops: CDR1 GTSNPN, CDR2 SVGIG (reference sequence). For the CDR3, the DNA is TGTGCCTGGAGACAGGTGGGCATGGGATACAATGAGCAGTTCTTC. It encodes CAWRQVGMGYNEQFF.